This T cell receptor (beta chain) appears in the sequencing data of a study of cytomegalovirus exposure and HLA in healthy donors. Overall study results and limits: Associated with cytomegalovirus, according to the listing, were around 160 TCR beta chains.

Germline V gives CDR1 KGHSH, CDR2 LQKENI. CDR3 length: 19 residues. Trimming cost V 2 bases and J 4 bases; bases outside gene matches: 11. As regards this clone: The antigen remains unidentified.

The primer mix had 60 Vbeta and 13 Jbeta primers. As processed by the authors: Per a later analysis, the number of unique TCR beta chains was some 82 million, of which around 9.9 million were shared. Method: immunoSEQ multiplex PCR; TCRdb's copy keeps in-frame clones and lacks some. V, J and clone size are taken as reported in that table, and D and trimming were inferred from the DNA itself. The profile covers 85,000 to 120,000 clones, with 75% to 90% appearing a single time and 2.6% taken by the ten largest. The source of this sequence is a man aged 35 to 55 in good health and CMV-seronegative. V is TRBV18 and J is TRBJ2-2; TRBD2 matches at 12 bases. Sample: PBMCs. The CDR3 sequence is CASSPVRPSGGAGTGELFF. CDR3 DNA: TGTGCCAGCTCACCAGTCCGCCCTAGCGGGGGGGCCGGCACCGGGGAGCTGTTTTTT.